The rows below give T cell receptor beta chains drawn from one sample of a study of HIV-infected children after antiretroviral therapy interruption. MiXCR, run by TCRdb on the 3' RACE reads, gives a single entry per CDR3 protein. The sample consists of around 40,000 distinct CDR3 sequences, less than 8.5% of them appearing once. The sequenced sample was CD45RA+ CD4+ T cells from PBMCs, pooled from several time points, obtained from a donor given antiretroviral therapy, either interrupted or continuous. All receptors derive from a pool of human donors with HIV. Each CDR3 is given with its conserved first and last residue. The D gene is left open where the match is weak. Clone size is not always given. Where it is, it says once, few, many or a class for expanded clones.

abundance	v_gene	len	j_gene	d_gene	CDR3nt	CDR3aa
many	TRBV7-2	14	TRBJ1-1	.	TGTGCCAGCAGCTTATTGAAGGGTCCCACTGAAGCTTTCTTT	CASSLLKGPTEAFF
many	TRBV20-1	15	TRBJ2-7	.	TGCAGTGCTAGAGATCGGGGCAGAACTTACTACGAGCAGTACTTC	CSARDRGRTYYEQYF
few	TRBV12-3/TRBV12-4	14	TRBJ2-5	.	TGTGCCAGCAGCCCCCGGCCGCGGCAAGAGACCCAGTACTTC	CASSPRPRQETQYF
many	TRBV19	15	TRBJ1-4	.	TGTGCCAGTAGTACCCGGACGGTAGCTAATGAAAAACTGTTTTTT	CASSTRTVANEKLFF
many	TRBV19	14	TRBJ2-7	TRBD2	TGTGCCAGCACAGACTGGGGGGGTTTCTATGAACAGTACTTC	CASTDWGGFYEQYF
.	TRBV28	16	TRBJ2-3	TRBD1	TGTGCCAGCAGTTTATCTTGGACAGGGCCCACAGATACGCAGTATTTT	CASSLSWTGPTDTQYF
.	TRBV19	14	TRBJ2-5	TRBD1	TGTGCCAGTAGTACGGGACAGAAACAAGAGACCCAGTACTTC	CASSTGQKQETQYF
many	TRBV14	17	TRBJ2-7	TRBD1	TGTGCCAGCAGCCAAGAGGGCTCGGACAGGAACCCCTACGAGCAGTACTTC	CASSQEGSDRNPYEQYF
many	TRBV7-2	14	TRBJ2-3	.	TGTGCCAGCAGCTTTCTCTCAAGCACAGATACGCAGTATTTT	CASSFLSSTDTQYF
many	TRBV10-3	13	TRBJ2-3	.	TGTGCCAGCGGTGATGAGAGTGCAGAAACGCTGTATTTT	CASGDESAETLYF
.	TRBV14	12	TRBJ2-5	.	TGTGCCAGCAGCCAAGTGAGAGAGACCCAGTACTTC	CASSQVRETQYF
many	TRBV5-1	13	TRBJ2-5	TRBD1	TGCGCCAGCAGCGTGGACAGGGAAGAGACCCAGTACTTC	CASSVDREETQYF
few	TRBV9	13	TRBJ2-6	.	TGTGCCAGCAGCGTAGGGCTCAGGAACGTCCTGACTTTC	CASSVGLRNVLTF
many	TRBV20-1	13	TRBJ2-5	.	TGCAGTGCCACCAAAAAAGCTAGGGAGACCCAGTACTTC	CSATKKARETQYF
many	TRBV6-1	13	TRBJ2-1	.	TGTGCCAGTCGGGGACCATCCTACAATGAGCAGTTCTTC	CASRGPSYNEQFF
many	TRBV27	16	TRBJ2-3	TRBD1	TGTGCCAGCAGTTTCCCTAGGACAGGGGGCACAGATACGCAGTATTTT	CASSFPRTGGTDTQYF
few	TRBV20-1	13	TRBJ1-5	.	TGCAGTGCTAGAGTAGGGCTCAATCAGCCCCAGCATTTT	CSARVGLNQPQHF
many	TRBV28	16	TRBJ1-3	.	TGTGCCAGCAGTTCCACCGGGACCCCAGGTGGAAACACCATATATTTT	CASSSTGTPGGNTIYF
many	TRBV2	15	TRBJ2-1	TRBD1	TGTGCCAGCAGTGAAGAGACAGGGCTCTACAATGAGCAGTTCTTC	CASSEETGLYNEQFF
many	TRBV11-2	14	TRBJ2-1	TRBD2	TGTGCCAGCAGCTTGACTAGCGGGGTTCGAGAGCAGTTCTTC	CASSLTSGVREQFF
.	TRBV4-2	16	TRBJ2-5	TRBD2	TGTGCCAGCAGCCAGGTATCCGGACTAGCAGGAGAGACCCAGTACTTC	CASSQVSGLAGETQYF
.	TRBV7-9	13	TRBJ1-2	.	TGTGCCAGCAGCTTAGCCAACCCGGGAGGCTACACCTTC	CASSLANPGGYTF
many	TRBV10-2	15	TRBJ2-2	.	TGCGCCAGCAGTGGTATGAGCGTCTACACCGGGGAGCTGTTTTTT	CASSGMSVYTGELFF
many	TRBV5-4	14	TRBJ2-2	.	TGTGCCAGCAGCTTGAAGGTCGACACCGGGGAGCTGTTTTTT	CASSLKVDTGELFF
few	TRBV7-7	15	TRBJ2-7	.	TGTGCCAGCAGCTTAGAACCAGGGGCCCGGGACGAGCAGTACTTC	CASSLEPGARDEQYF
few	TRBV7-2	16	TRBJ2-3	TRBD2	TGTGCCAGCAGCTTAGCCCAGCGGGGGACCACAGATACGCAGTATTTT	CASSLAQRGTTDTQYF
many	TRBV29-1	16	TRBJ2-3	.	TGCAGCGTTGAAGATAAAGTCGTGTTTGTGGCAGATACGCAGTATTTT	CSVEDKVVFVADTQYF
many	TRBV29-1	13	TRBJ1-3	.	TGCAGCGTTGCGGGGGCCCAAGCGGGCACCATATATTTT	CSVAGAQAGTIYF
.	TRBV6-9	15	TRBJ2-7	TRBD2	TGTGCCAGCAGAGGGACTAGCGGGGTCTTGGACGAGCAGTACTTC	CASRGTSGVLDEQYF
.	TRBV4-1	17	TRBJ2-3	TRBD1	TGCGCCAGCAGCCAAGGGCCCGGACAGGGATACACAGATACGCAGTATTTT	CASSQGPGQGYTDTQYF
many	TRBV12-3/TRBV12-4	13	TRBJ1-1	.	TGTGCCGGCTCTCAGACCCGGAACACTGAAGCTTTCTTT	CAGSQTRNTEAFF
few	TRBV28	14	TRBJ2-5	.	TGTGCCAGCAGTCCGCGGGACAACCAAGAGACCCAGTACTTC	CASSPRDNQETQYF
many	TRBV7-2	16	TRBJ2-7	TRBD1	TGTGCCAGCAGCTTAGATACCGGGACAGGGCTGCACGAGCAGTACTTC	CASSLDTGTGLHEQYF
few	TRBV12-3/TRBV12-4	15	TRBJ2-3	TRBD2	TGTGCCAGCAGTCTGGGGGGCGGGGGGGCAGATACGCAGTATTTT	CASSLGGGGADTQYF
.	TRBV5-1	15	TRBJ2-1	.	TGCGCCAGCAGCTTGTTCGACTCATTTGGAAATGAGCAGTTCTTC	CASSLFDSFGNEQFF
many	TRBV7-2	15	TRBJ2-1	.	TGTGCCAGCAGCAACCGGGACTGGGGGGAGGATGAGCAGTTCTTC	CASSNRDWGEDEQFF
few	TRBV6-2/TRBV6-3	14	TRBJ2-1	TRBD2	TGTGCCAGCAGTCCTCGGGCTAGCGGCAATGAGCAGTTCTTC	CASSPRASGNEQFF
many	TRBV6-5	17	TRBJ2-2	TRBD2	TGTGCCAGCAGTTACTCCCCTCTAGCGGGACGCACCGGGGAGCTGTTTTTT	CASSYSPLAGRTGELFF
many	TRBV5-1	14	TRBJ2-4	TRBD2	TGCGCCAGCAGCTTTAGCGGGAGTCCAAACATTCAGTACTTC	CASSFSGSPNIQYF
.	TRBV7-3	15	TRBJ1-1	TRBD1	TGTGCCAGCAGCGCCCAGGGACAGCAGAACACTGAAGCTTTCTTT	CASSAQGQQNTEAFF
few	TRBV4-1	13	TRBJ1-6	.	TGCGCCAGCAGCCAAGACAGGTTTTCACCCCTCCACTTT	CASSQDRFSPLHF
many	TRBV29-1	14	TRBJ2-7	.	TGCAGCGTTGGTGCTCTAGCTCCGGCGAGCGAGCAGTACTTC	CSVGALAPASEQYF
many	TRBV29-1	13	TRBJ2-3	.	TGCAGCGGGCTGACAGGATTGACAGATACGCAGTATTTT	CSGLTGLTDTQYF
many	TRBV18	15	TRBJ1-1	TRBD1	TGTGCCAGCTCACCTGGACAGGGGATGAACACTGAAGCTTTCTTT	CASSPGQGMNTEAFF
.	TRBV7-2	19	TRBJ1-3	.	TGTGCCAGCAGCCAAACCCAGGGGTTTTCTGGTGGCTCTGGAAACACCATATATTTT	CASSQTQGFSGGSGNTIYF
many	TRBV12-3/TRBV12-4	11	TRBJ1-1	TRBD1	TGTGCCAGCAGTCGCAGGGGGCGAGCTTTCTTT	CASSRRGRAFF
many	TRBV19	15	TRBJ2-2	.	TGTGCCAGTAGTATAGCTATGGGGGCCACCGGGGAGCTGTTTTTT	CASSIAMGATGELFF
.	TRBV28	13	TRBJ2-7	.	TGTGCCAGCTTCGAGGGGGTCACCTACGAGCAGTACTTC	CASFEGVTYEQYF
many	TRBV7-2	16	TRBJ1-1	TRBD1	TGTGCCAGCAGCTCGATTCTGGGACAGGGGAACACTGAAGCTTTCTTT	CASSSILGQGNTEAFF
.	TRBV7-6	12	TRBJ2-7	.	TGTGCCAGCAGCTTCGACAGCTACGAGCAGTACTTC	CASSFDSYEQYF
many	TRBV29-1	11	TRBJ1-1	.	TGCAGCGTTGAGGGGCGGACGTCGGGTTTCTTT	CSVEGRTSGFF
many	TRBV12-3/TRBV12-4	17	TRBJ2-3	.	TGTGCCAGCAGTTTTTATGGTCTGGGGGGCGACACAGATACGCAGTATTTT	CASSFYGLGGDTDTQYF
many	TRBV6-4	15	TRBJ2-1	.	TGTGCCAGCAGTGTCTCGTCAGGCTCCTACAATGAGCAGTTCTTC	CASSVSSGSYNEQFF
few	TRBV29-1	14	TRBJ2-2	TRBD2	TGCAGCGTTCGTAGCGGGAGAACCACCGGGGAGCTGTTTTTT	CSVRSGRTTGELFF
many	TRBV28	13	TRBJ2-1	.	TGTGCCAGCAGACCTCCCTCCTACAATGAGCAGTTCTTC	CASRPPSYNEQFF